Each of the 10 T cell receptor beta chains below was sequenced from the same sample in a study of T cells in Graves' hyperthyroidism and ophthalmopathy. Amplification of TCR beta CDR3 regions used RNA as the template. The HTBI set primed first-round TCR CDR3 RT-PCR. TCRdb fed the multiplex PCR reads into MiXCR, producing one record per CDR3 protein. The table includes approximately 600,000 distinct CDR3 sequences, roughly 13% detected once. The specimen sequenced was blood. These receptors all come from a woman aged 25 to 45 with Graves' hyperthyroidism that later progressed to Graves' ophthalmopathy.

This clonotype was observed many times. J is TRBJ1-1 and V is TRBV30; D possibly corresponds to TRBD1 (5 bases). This CDR3 region has 14 residues. The V and J ends lost 2 bases and 1 base respectively, with 11 bases between them. CDR1 and CDR2 (germline): GTSNPN, SVGIG (reference sequence). The CDR3 nucleotides read TGTGCCTGGAGTCGGGAGCAGGGGAACACTGAAGCTTTCTTT. Protein product: CAWSREQGNTEAFF.

As to this clonotype: A read error may be the cause here, since a much bigger clone is one base away. The chain has TRBV28 and TRBJ1-2; D is perhaps TRBD1 (5 bases). This CDR3 is built from 14 residues. V dropped 3 bases and J dropped 10 bases, with 18 bases sitting between them. Germline V gene data show CDR1 as MDHEN and CDR2 as SYDVKM. CDR3 DNA: TGTGCCAGCAGTTTTGGGAGGGGACGGGGCGACTACACCTTC. Protein: CASSFGRGRGDYTF.

The gene calls are TRBV11-2 and TRBJ1-4; no definite D call. V shed 2 bases and J shed 0 bases, with 13 bases lying between them. Germline-derived CDR1 and CDR2 are SGHAT and FQNNGV. This CDR3 comprises 17 residues. The CDR3 here is CASSLRPVPATNEKLFF. The CDR3 region has the DNA TGTGCCAGCAGCTTAAGGCCGGTCCCTGCAACTAATGAAAAACTGTTTTTT.

This clonotype was seen a handful of times. This sequence joins TRBV6-1 and TRBJ2-7, with TRBD1 identical over 8 bases. The V gene's germline CDR1 is MNHNS and CDR2 SASEGT. This CDR3 is 14 amino acids long. V shed 7 bases and J 5 bases; nucleotides not matched to a gene: 10. Written as DNA, the CDR3 is TGTGCCAGCAACCCACGACAGGGGTTCCACGAGCAGTACTTC. It encodes CASNPRQGFHEQYF.

This clonotype was observed a handful of times. The rearrangement uses TRBV28 and TRBJ2-7, with 9 bases fitting TRBD2. CDR3 length equals 14 residues. The trim removed 6 bases at V and 2 bases at J, leaving 5 bases unmatched. The germline CDR1 and CDR2 sequences are MDHEN and SYDVKM. CDR3 DNA: TGTGCCAGCAGAGCTAGCGGGGTTACCTACGAGCAGTACTTC. This codes for CASRASGVTYEQYF. The complete variable domain, with remaining parts taken from reference TRBV28 and TRBJ2-7, reads DVKVTQSSRYLVKRTGEKVFLECVQDMDHENMFWYRQDPGLGLRLIYFSYDVKMKEKGDIPEGYSVSREKKERFSLILESASTNQTSMYLCASRASGVTYEQYFGPGTRLTVT.

The rearrangement uses TRBV6-1 and TRBJ1-4; D remains unclear. With 5 bases removed from V and 3 bases from J, the gap between germline ends came to 10 bases. The CDR3 is made up of 14 amino acids. Germline CDR1 MNHNS, CDR2 SASEGT. CDR3 bases: TGTGCCAGCAGTCCGTGGGCGGCTAATGAAAAACTGTTTTTT. The encoded protein is CASSPWAANEKLFF.

This clonotype was detected ten times or more. The chain links TRBV20-1 to TRBJ2-3, with D perhaps TRBD1 or TRBD2 (5 bases each). Deletions cut 0 bases from V and 6 bases from J, with 13 bases between. The CDR3 is made up of 14 amino acids. Per germline, CDR1 DFQATT and CDR2 SNEGSKA (reference sequence). The CDR3 is CSARDQDGTDTQYF. CDR3 coding DNA: TGCAGTGCTAGAGATCAGGACGGGACGGATACGCAGTATTTT.

This clonotype was found a few times. The chain recombines TRBV18 with TRBJ2-5, with 8 nucleotides matching TRBD1. Per the germline V gene, CDR1 is KGHSH and CDR2 is LQKENI. This CDR3 comprises 14 residues. Losses at the gene ends were 8 bases for V and 2 bases for J; bases not matched to a gene: 7. CDR3 region: CASALTGVQETQYF. Written as DNA, the CDR3 is TGTGCCAGCGCCCTGACAGGGGTACAAGAGACCCAGTACTTC.

J is TRBJ2-3 and V is TRBV5-1, with 7 bases fitting TRBD2. The CDR3 runs to 15 residues. Germline V gives CDR1 SGHRS, CDR2 YFSETQ. The junction had 8 bases not matched to a gene; V was cut back by 7 bases and J by 0 bases. In DNA, the CDR3 is TGCGCCAGCCCCTCGGTAGCGGGCAGCACAGATACGCAGTATTTT. Protein: CASPSVAGSTDTQYF.

The rearrangement joins TRBV10-2 to TRBJ2-2; 12 bases are a match to TRBD2. Germline V gene data show CDR1 as WSHSY and CDR2 as SAAADI. Trimming cost V 6 bases and J 11 bases; bases outside gene matches: 7. The CDR3 has 14 residues. The CDR3 DNA reads as TGCGCCAGCAGACCGACTAGCGGGAGCATCGAGCTGTTTTTT. Its protein product is CASRPTSGSIELFF.